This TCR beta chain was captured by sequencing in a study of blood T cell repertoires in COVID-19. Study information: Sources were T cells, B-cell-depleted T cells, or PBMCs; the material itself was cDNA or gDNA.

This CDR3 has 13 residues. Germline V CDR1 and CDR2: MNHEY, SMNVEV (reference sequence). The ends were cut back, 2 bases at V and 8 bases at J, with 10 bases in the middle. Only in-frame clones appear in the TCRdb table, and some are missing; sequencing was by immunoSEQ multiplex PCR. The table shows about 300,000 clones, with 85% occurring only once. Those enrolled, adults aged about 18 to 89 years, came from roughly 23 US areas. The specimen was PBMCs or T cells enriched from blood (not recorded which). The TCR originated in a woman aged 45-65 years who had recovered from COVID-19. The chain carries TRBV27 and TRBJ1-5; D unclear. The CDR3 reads CASSLDRGEPQHF. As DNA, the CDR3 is TGTGCCAGCAGTTTAGATCGCGGGGAGCCCCAGCATTTT.